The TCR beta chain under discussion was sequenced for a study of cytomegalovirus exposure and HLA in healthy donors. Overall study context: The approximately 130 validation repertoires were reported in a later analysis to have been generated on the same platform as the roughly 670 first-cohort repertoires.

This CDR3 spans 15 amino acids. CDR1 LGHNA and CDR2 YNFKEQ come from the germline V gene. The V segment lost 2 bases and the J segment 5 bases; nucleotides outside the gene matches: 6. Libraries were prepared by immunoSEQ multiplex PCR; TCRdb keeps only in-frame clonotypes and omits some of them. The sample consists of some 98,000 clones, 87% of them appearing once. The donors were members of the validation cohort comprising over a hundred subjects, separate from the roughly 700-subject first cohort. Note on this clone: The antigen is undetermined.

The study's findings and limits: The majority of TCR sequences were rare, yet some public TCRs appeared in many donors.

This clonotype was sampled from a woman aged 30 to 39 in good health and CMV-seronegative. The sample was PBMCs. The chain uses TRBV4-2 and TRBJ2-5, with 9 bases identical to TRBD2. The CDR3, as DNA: TGTGCCAGCAGCCAAATTTCTAGCGGGGTTGAGACCCAGTACTTC. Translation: CASSQISSGVETQYF.